The entry below gives a single T cell receptor (beta chain) sequence along with its context. This sample stems from a study of blood T cell repertoires in COVID-19. At the level of the study: In each case, the material was cDNA or gDNA derived from T cells, B-cell-depleted T cells, or PBMCs.

Data came from immunoSEQ multiplex PCR; TCRdb stores just in-frame clones and leaves some out. The data contain roughly 320,000 clones, just under 90% of them seen just once; the ten biggest clones take up 1.5% to 2%. This clonotype was obtained from a woman aged 25 to 39 with COVID-19, enrolled during active disease. The sequenced sample was peripheral blood.

This CDR3 reads CASSLGQGQISYTF. CDR3 bases: TGCGCCAGCAGCTTGGGACAGGGACAAATCAGCTACACCTTC. The genes are TRBV5-1 and TRBJ1-2, with 7 bases fitting TRBD1. J lost 9 bases, V lost 0 bases, and 8 bases had no gene match. CDR1 is SGHRS and CDR2 is YFSETQ in the germline V gene. CDR3 length: 14 amino acids. Full variable domain (remainder filled in from reference TRBV5-1 and TRBJ1-2): KAGVTQTPRYLIKTRGQQVTLSCSPISGHRSVSWYQQTPGQGLQFLFEYFSETQRNKGNFPGRFSGRQFSNSRSEMNVSTLELGDSALYLCASSLGQGQISYTFGSGTRLTVV.